This passage covers 8 T cell receptor beta chains from one sample sequenced in a study of Ad26.COV2.S vaccination and SARS-CoV-2 variants. The assay was immunoSEQ multiplex PCR, and TCRdb's table has in-frame clones only and misses some. This sample has about 480,000 clones, with roughly nine tenths found just once. Stated treatment: 19 received Ad26.COV2.S at low or high dose, single or two shots; about 5 received placebo; per-sample allocation not given. Repertoires come from day 63 after the first vaccine or placebo injection. This specimen consisted of peripheral blood, obtained in a trial of Ad26.COV2.S vaccine versus placebo. The source of these receptors is a person aged 18-65 years who received the Ad26.COV2.S COVID-19 vaccine or a placebo.

This chain uses TRBV5-5 with TRBJ2-7; no reliable D call. Trimming took off 0 bases at V and 3 bases at J, with 10 bases between the two ends. The CDR3 loop spans 14 amino acids. The germline CDR1 and CDR2 sequences are SGHKS and YYEKEE (reference sequence). The CDR3 DNA is TGTGCCAGCAGCTTGGGGCGACTCATCTACGAGCAGTACTTC. Its protein is CASSLGRLIYEQYF.

This chain links TRBV7-9 with TRBJ1-1; D gene ambiguous. There are 13 residues in the CDR3. The V and J ends lost 6 bases and 10 bases respectively, with 18 bases between them. Germline lookup yields CDR1 SEHNR and CDR2 FQNEAQ (reference sequence). In DNA form, the CDR3 reads TGTGCCAGCAGAGACACCGCACAGAGCGGAGCTTTCTTT. Translation: CASRDTAQSGAFF.

The chain joins TRBV5-1 to TRBJ1-6; 7 bases line up with TRBD1. Per germline, CDR1 SGHRS and CDR2 YFSETQ. V lost 0 bases and J lost 5; bases outside the gene matches: 5. The CDR3 consists of 16 residues. The chain's CDR3 is CASSLVGRGNNSPLHF. The DNA of the CDR3 is TGCGCCAGCAGCTTGGTTGGCAGGGGGAATAATTCACCCCTCCACTTT.

The genes are TRBV6-6 and TRBJ1-2; no reliable D call. Trimming stripped 6 bases from V and 13 bases from J, with 15 bases between. Germline V gene data show CDR1 as MNHNY and CDR2 as SVGAGI (reference sequence). The CDR3 spans 11 residues. CDR3 residues: CASSQGRIFTF. The CDR3 DNA is TGTGCCAGCAGCCAAGGACGGATCTTCACCTTC.

This clone was counted a single time. The chain has TRBV9 and TRBJ1-3, with D possibly TRBD1 on 5 matching bases. V was trimmed by 0 bases and J by 4 bases, leaving 11 bases between them. Looked up from germline, CDR1 is SGDLS and CDR2 is YYNGEE. The CDR3 is 15 amino acids. The CDR3 sequence is CASSVAEGLGNTIYF. The CDR3 DNA reads TGTGCCAGCAGCGTAGCTGAGGGACTCGGAAACACCATATATTTT.

The chain recombines TRBV5-6 with TRBJ1-4; D unclear. Per germline, CDR1 SGHDT and CDR2 YYEEEE. The germline V and J ends were trimmed by 0 bases and 8 bases, with 17 bases remaining between them. The CDR3 consists of 16 residues. Written as DNA, the CDR3 is TGTGCCAGCAGCTTGGGCCCCCTAAGGGCGGGGGAAAAACTGTTTTTT. This gives the protein CASSLGPLRAGEKLFF.

The rearrangement uses TRBV7-3 and TRBJ2-2, with TRBD2 identical over 10 bases. V lost 5 bases and J lost 1; bases outside the gene matches: 19. CDR1 is SGHTA and CDR2 is FQGTGA in the germline V gene. This CDR3 region has 21 residues. The CDR3 protein is CASSPNNLAGVYLRNTGELFF. CDR3 DNA: TGTGCCAGCAGCCCAAACAACCTAGCGGGAGTATATTTGAGGAACACCGGGGAGCTGTTTTTT.

This clone was detected only a few times. This chain uses TRBV4-2 with TRBJ2-5; TRBD1 aligns across 7 bases. Germline-derived CDR1 and CDR2 are LGHNA and YNFKEQ. Trimming at V came to 1 base and at J to 3 bases, leaving 11 bases not matched to a gene. The CDR3 length is 17 residues. The CDR3 DNA reads TGTGCCAGCAGCCAAGCCGACCGGACAGGTGGAGAAGAGACCCAGTACTTC. Protein: CASSQADRTGGEETQYF.